This passage covers 5 T cell receptor beta chains from one sample sequenced in a study of cytomegalovirus exposure and HLA in healthy donors (dated by TCRdb to the late 2010s). The library was produced with the immunoSEQ multiplex PCR assay. The multiplex PCR relied on a mix of 60 forward primers for TCR Vbeta segments and 13 reverse primers for TCR Jbeta segments. TCRdb carries this immuneACCESS record with in-frame sequences only. Its versions omit some clonotypes, under half of them owing to an unresolved V gene in the studies checked, with the rest unexplained. The sample table shows 100,000 to 120,000 clones, and around 85% are seen once. The ten largest clonotypes hold 6.9% of the sample. Sequencing was performed on PBMCs. These receptors were obtained from a man under 40 in good health and CMV-seropositive.

The chain has TRBV18 and TRBJ2-7; 9 bases map to TRBD1. Losses at the gene ends were 5 bases for V and 6 bases for J; bases not matched to a gene: 2. Germline V gene lookup returns CDR1 KGHSH and CDR2 LQKENI. The CDR3 is 12 residues long. The CDR3 DNA sequence: TGTGCCAGCTCAGCGACAGGGGGCGAGCAGTACTTC. It translates to CASSATGGEQYF.

The chain links TRBV2 to TRBJ2-1, with D perhaps TRBD2 (6 bases). CDR1 is SNHLY, CDR2 FYNNEI, per germline. This CDR3 comprises 12 residues. V shed 6 bases and J shed 10 bases, with 13 bases lying between them. The CDR3 spells CASRKAGGEQFF. The CDR3 DNA follows: TGTGCCAGCAGAAAAGCGGGTGGGGAGCAGTTCTTC. Based on the CDR3 plus reference TRBV2 and TRBJ2-1, the full variable domain is EPEVTQTPSHQVTQMGQEVILRCVPISNHLYFYWYRQILGQKVEFLVSFYNNEISEKSEIFDDQFSVERPDGSNFTLKIRSTKLEDSAMYFCASRKAGGEQFFGPGTRLTVL.

This rearrangement joins TRBV6-5 to TRBJ1-1, with D possibly being TRBD1 (6 bases). CDR3 length: 15 amino acids. Looked up from germline, CDR1 is MNHEY and CDR2 is SVGAGI. V was cut by 3 bases and J by 0 bases, with 11 bases left in between. DNA for the CDR3: TGTGCCAGCAGTTATAGGGGACACATGAACACTGAAGCTTTCTTT. It specifies CASSYRGHMNTEAFF.

This chain uses TRBV6-5 with TRBJ2-5; possibly TRBD2 for D (6 bases). CDR1 is MNHEY, CDR2 SVGAGI, per germline. V gave up 0 bases and J gave up 7 bases, with 12 bases separating them. The CDR3 length is 14 residues. DNA for the CDR3: TGTGCCAGCAGTTACTCGACGGGGGTTGGGACCCAGTACTTC. As protein: CASSYSTGVGTQYF.

The V call is TRBV7-2, the J call TRBJ1-3; D is ambiguous. V lost 5 bases to trimming and J lost 1 base, with 15 bases between them. This CDR3 has 16 residues. The germline CDR1 and CDR2 sequences are SGHTA and FQGNSA. CDR3 DNA: TGTGCCAGCAGCAGCACCGGTCAAAGATCTGGAAACACCATATATTTT. This sequence encodes CASSSTGQRSGNTIYF.